This T cell receptor (beta chain) was observed in a study of T cell repertoires in cytomegalovirus infection. TCRdb processed the reads anew with MiXCR; each CDR3 protein has one entry. The sample contains roughly 500,000 distinct CDR3 sequences, roughly 42% of which appear only once. To note about this clonotype: Antigen specificity is unknown.

This TCR came from a human donor in good health (CMV status not recorded). Some clones in this sample may be carry-over from other donors' samples. The sample was cultured PBMCs, taken from culture after CMV antigen stimulation.

The CDR3: CASSHTQGRPEQYF. Written as DNA, the CDR3 is TGTGCCAGCAGTCACACCCAGGGGCGCCCCGAGCAGTACTTC. The chain combines TRBV12-3 or TRBV12-4 with TRBJ2-7; D might be TRBD1 (6 bases). The V end lost 5 bases, the J end lost 6 bases, and 17 bases lay between the germline ends. The CDR3 has 14 residues.